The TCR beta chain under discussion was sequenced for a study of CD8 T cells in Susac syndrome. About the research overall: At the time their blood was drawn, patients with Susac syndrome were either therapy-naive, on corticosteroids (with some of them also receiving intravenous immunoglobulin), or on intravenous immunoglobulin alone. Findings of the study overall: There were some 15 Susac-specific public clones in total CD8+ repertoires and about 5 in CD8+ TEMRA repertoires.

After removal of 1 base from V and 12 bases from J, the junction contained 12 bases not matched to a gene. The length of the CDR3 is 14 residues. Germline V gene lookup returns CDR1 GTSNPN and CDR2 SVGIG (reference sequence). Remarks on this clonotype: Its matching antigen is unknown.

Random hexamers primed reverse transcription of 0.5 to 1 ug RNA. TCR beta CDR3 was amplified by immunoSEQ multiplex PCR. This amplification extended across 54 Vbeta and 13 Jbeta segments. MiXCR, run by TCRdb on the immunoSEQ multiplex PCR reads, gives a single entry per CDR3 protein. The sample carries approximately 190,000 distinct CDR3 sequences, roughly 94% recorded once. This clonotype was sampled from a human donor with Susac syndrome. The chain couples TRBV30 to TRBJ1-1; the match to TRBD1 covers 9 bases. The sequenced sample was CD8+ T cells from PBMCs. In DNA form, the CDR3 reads TGTGCCTGGAGTGATAGGGGACAGGGTCAAGACTCTTTCTTT. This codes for CAWSDRGQGQDSFF.